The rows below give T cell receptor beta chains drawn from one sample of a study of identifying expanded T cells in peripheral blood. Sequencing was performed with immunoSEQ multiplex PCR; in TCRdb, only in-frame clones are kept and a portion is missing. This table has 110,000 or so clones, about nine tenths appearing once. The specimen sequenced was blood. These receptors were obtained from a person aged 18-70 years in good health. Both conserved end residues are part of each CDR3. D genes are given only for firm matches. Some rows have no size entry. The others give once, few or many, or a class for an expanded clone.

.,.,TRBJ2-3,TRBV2,CASSVSFTDTQYF,TGTGCCAGCAGTGTGAGCTTCACAGATACGCAGTATTTT
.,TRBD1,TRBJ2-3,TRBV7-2,CASSTQWTGRFATDTQYF,TGTGCCAGCAGCACCCAGTGGACAGGGAGGTTCGCGACAGATACGCAGTATTTT
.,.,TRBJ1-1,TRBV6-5,CASSRTGMNTEAFF,TGTGCCAGCAGTAGGACGGGCATGAACACTGAAGCTTTCTTT
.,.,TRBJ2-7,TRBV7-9,CASSLRIEHEQYF,TGTGCCAGCAGCCTTCGGATCGAGCACGAGCAGTACTTC
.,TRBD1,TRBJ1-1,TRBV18,CASSPTGGFEAFF,TGTGCCAGCTCGCCGACAGGGGGCTTTGAAGCTTTCTTT
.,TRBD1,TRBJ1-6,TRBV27,CASRSDRGTSNSPLHF,TGTGCCAGCAGATCGGACAGGGGGACTTCGAATTCACCCCTCCACTTT
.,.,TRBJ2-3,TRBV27,CASSLSGGTDEYF,TGTGCCAGCAGTCTGTCTGGGGGGACAGATGAGTATTTT
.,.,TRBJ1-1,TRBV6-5,CASSYEGTAEAFF,TGTGCCAGCAGTTACGAGGGTACCGCTGAAGCTTTCTTT
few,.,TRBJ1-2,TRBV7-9,CASSLDWTEDGYTF,TGTGCCAGCAGCTTAGATTGGACAGAGGATGGCTACACCTTC
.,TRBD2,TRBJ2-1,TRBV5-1,CASSKRRGDIYNEQFF,TGCGCCAGCAGCAAGAGGCGGGGGGACATTTACAATGAGCAGTTCTTC
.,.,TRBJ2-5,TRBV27,CASSLFTRRGEKITTQETQYF,TGTGCCAGCAGTTTATTCACGCGGCGGGGAGAAAAAATAACTACGCAAGAGACCCAGTACTTC
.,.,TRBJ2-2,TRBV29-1,CSVEDLTGPNTGELFF,TGCAGCGTTGAAGATCTTACAGGACCGAACACCGGGGAGCTGTTTTTT
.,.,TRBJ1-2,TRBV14,CASSQFSNPVNGYTF,TGTGCCAGCAGCCAATTCTCAAACCCTGTAAATGGCTACACCTTC
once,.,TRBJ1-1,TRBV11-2,CASSFGHLNTEAFF,TGTGCCAGCAGCTTTGGGCATCTGAACACTGAAGCTTTCTTT
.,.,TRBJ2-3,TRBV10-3,CAISESGDTQYF,TGTGCCATCAGTGAGTCAGGAGATACGCAGTATTTT
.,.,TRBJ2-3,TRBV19,CASSIDRESTDTQYF,TGTGCCAGTAGTATAGACCGCGAGTCCACAGATACGCAGTATTTT
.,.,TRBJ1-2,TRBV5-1,CASSPGLGPNYGYTF,TGCGCCAGCAGCCCGGGCCTCGGCCCCAACTATGGCTACACCTTC
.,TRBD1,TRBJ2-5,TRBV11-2,CASSPGTGVKTQYF,TGTGCCAGCAGCCCAGGGACAGGGGTTAAGACCCAGTACTTC
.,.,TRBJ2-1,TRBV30,CAWSLGIGSYNEQFF,TGTGCCTGGAGTCTCGGGATTGGCTCCTACAATGAGCAGTTCTTC
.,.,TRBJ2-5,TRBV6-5,CASTHREQETQYF,TGTGCCAGCACCCACCGGGAGCAAGAGACCCAGTACTTC
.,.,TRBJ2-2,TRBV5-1,CASSLELTGELFF,TGCGCCAGCAGCTTGGAATTGACCGGGGAGCTGTTTTTT
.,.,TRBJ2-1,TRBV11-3,CASSYAVGAGEGNEQFF,TGTGCCAGCAGCTATGCCGTGGGGGCAGGGGAAGGCAATGAGCAGTTCTTC
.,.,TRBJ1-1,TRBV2,CASKDSSGRLIEAFF,TGTGCCAGCAAGGACTCATCGGGGCGTTTGATTGAAGCTTTCTTT
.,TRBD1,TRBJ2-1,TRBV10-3,CAISEPGQVTYNEQFF,TGTGCCATCAGTGAACCGGGACAGGTAACCTACAATGAGCAGTTCTTC
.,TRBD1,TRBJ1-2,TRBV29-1,CSVTGENYGYTF,TGCAGCGTGACAGGGGAAAACTATGGCTACACCTTC
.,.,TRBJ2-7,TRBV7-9,CASSLRGDYEQYF,TGTGCCAGCAGCCTACGTGGGGACTACGAGCAGTACTTC
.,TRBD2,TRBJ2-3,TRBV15,CATSGLELAGGGDTQYF,TGTGCCACCAGCGGTCTGGAACTAGCGGGAGGAGGGGATACGCAGTATTTT
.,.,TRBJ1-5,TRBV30,CAWSVPGLISNQPQHF,TGTGCCTGGAGTGTCCCAGGACTGATTAGCAATCAGCCCCAGCATTTT
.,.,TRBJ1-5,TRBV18,CASSGTGALHSNQPQHF,TGTGCCAGCTCGGGGACGGGCGCTCTTCATAGCAATCAGCCCCAGCATTTT
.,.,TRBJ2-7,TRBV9,CASSEGTGSYYEQYF,TGTGCCAGCAGCGAAGGGACTGGGAGTTATTACGAGCAGTACTTC
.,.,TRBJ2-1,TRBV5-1,CASSSEQGRNEQFF,TGCGCCAGCAGCTCAGAACAGGGCAGGAATGAGCAGTTCTTC
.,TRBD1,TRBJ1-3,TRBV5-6,CASSSVPGQGNTIYF,TGTGCCAGCAGCTCTGTCCCGGGACAGGGGAACACCATATATTTT
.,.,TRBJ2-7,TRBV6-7,CASSYRAVNSYEQYF,TGTGCCAGCAGTTATAGGGCAGTGAACTCCTACGAGCAGTACTTC
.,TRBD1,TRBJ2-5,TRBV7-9,CASSPTTGPGETQYF,TGTGCCAGCAGCCCCACGACAGGGCCGGGAGAGACCCAGTACTTC
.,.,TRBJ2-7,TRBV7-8,CASCLSDRHYEQYF,TGTGCCAGCTGCCTATCAGACCGTCACTACGAGCAGTACTTC
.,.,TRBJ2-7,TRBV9,CASSVVPGTSYEQYF,TGTGCCAGCAGCGTAGTCCCAGGGACATCCTACGAGCAGTACTTC
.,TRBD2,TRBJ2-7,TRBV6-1,CASLAGTSYEQYF,TGTGCCAGCCTAGCGGGGACTTCCTACGAGCAGTACTTC
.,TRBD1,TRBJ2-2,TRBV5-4,CASSTDRGEAGELFF,TGTGCCAGCAGCACAGACAGGGGAGAGGCCGGGGAGCTGTTTTTT
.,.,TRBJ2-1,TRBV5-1,CASSTSLDNEQFF,TGCGCCAGCAGCACCTCCCTAGACAATGAGCAGTTCTTC
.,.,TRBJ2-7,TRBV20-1,CSASDKYEQYF,TGCAGTGCTAGTGACAAGTACGAGCAGTACTTC
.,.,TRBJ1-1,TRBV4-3,CASSPQTVNTEAFF,TGCGCCAGCAGCCCTCAGACAGTGAACACTGAAGCTTTCTTT
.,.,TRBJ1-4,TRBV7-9,CASSVLIGGVTNEKLFF,TGTGCCAGCAGCGTACTTATCGGGGGAGTGACTAATGAAAAACTGTTTTTT
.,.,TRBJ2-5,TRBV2,CASSYKETQYF,TGTGCCAGCAGTTATAAAGAGACCCAGTACTTC
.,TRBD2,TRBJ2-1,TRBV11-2,CASSSSGSYNEQFF,TGTGCCAGCAGCTCTAGCGGGTCCTACAATGAGCAGTTCTTC
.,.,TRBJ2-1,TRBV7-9,CASSLRDFRDEQFF,TGTGCCAGCAGCTTAAGGGACTTCCGGGATGAGCAGTTCTTC
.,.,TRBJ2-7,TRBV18,CASSPPTAYEQYF,TGTGCCAGCTCACCCCCGACCGCCTACGAGCAGTACTTC
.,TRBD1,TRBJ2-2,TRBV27,CASSLRTGGALGTGELFF,TGTGCCAGCAGTCTGAGGACAGGGGGCGCGCTGGGCACCGGGGAGCTGTTTTTT
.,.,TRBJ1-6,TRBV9,CASSVAVGYNSPLHF,TGTGCCAGCAGCGTAGCTGTCGGGTATAATTCACCCCTCCACTTT
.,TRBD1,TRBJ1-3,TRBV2,CASSEQGANGNTIYF,TGTGCCAGCAGTGAGCAGGGGGCAAATGGAAACACCATATATTTT
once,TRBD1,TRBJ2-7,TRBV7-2,CASTGTGAYEQYF,TGTGCCAGCACGGGGACAGGGGCCTACGAGCAGTACTTC
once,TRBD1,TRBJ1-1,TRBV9,CASSPGTGMNTEAFF,TGTGCCAGCAGCCCCGGGACAGGGATGAACACTGAAGCTTTCTTT
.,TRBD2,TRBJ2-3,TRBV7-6,CASSKVAGVSTDTQYF,TGTGCCAGCAGCAAAGTAGCGGGGGTCAGCACAGATACGCAGTATTTT
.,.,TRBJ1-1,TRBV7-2,CASRAGPGTEAFF,TGTGCCAGCAGGGCGGGTCCGGGGACTGAAGCTTTCTTT
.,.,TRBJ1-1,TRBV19,CASSLQLRGPGTEAFF,TGTGCCAGTAGTCTCCAACTCAGGGGACCTGGCACTGAAGCTTTCTTT
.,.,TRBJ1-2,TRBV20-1,CSARWGGGYTF,TGCAGTGCTAGATGGGGGGGTGGCTACACCTTC